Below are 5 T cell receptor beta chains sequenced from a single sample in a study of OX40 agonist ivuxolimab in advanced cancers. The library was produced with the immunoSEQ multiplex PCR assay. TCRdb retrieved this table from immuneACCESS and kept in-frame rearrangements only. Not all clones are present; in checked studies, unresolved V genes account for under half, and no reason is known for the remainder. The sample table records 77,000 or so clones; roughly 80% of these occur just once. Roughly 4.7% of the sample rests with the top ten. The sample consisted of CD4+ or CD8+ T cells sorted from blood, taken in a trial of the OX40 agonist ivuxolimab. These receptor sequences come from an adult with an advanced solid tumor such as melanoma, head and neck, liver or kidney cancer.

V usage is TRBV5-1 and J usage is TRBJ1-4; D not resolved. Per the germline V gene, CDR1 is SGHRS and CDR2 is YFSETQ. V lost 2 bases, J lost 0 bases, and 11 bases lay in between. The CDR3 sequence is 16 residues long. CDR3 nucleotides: TGCGCCAGCAGCTTCGGGCAGAGTGCAACTAATGAAAAACTGTTTTTT. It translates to CASSFGQSATNEKLFF.

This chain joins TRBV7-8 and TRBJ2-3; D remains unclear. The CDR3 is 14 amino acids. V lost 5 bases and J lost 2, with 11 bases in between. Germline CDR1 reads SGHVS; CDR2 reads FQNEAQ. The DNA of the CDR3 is TGTGCCAGCAGCCCCCAGGAGTACACAGATACGCAGTATTTT. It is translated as CASSPQEYTDTQYF.

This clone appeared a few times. CDR3 in amino acids: CAREGFGTEAFF. The CDR3 DNA reads TGTGCCAGAGAAGGTTTCGGGACTGAAGCTTTCTTT. This chain uses TRBV30 with TRBJ1-1, with D uncertain. Trimming took 8 bases from V and 5 from J, leaving 15 bases between them. Germline lookup yields CDR1 GTSNPN and CDR2 SVGIG (reference sequence). This CDR3 has 12 amino acids.

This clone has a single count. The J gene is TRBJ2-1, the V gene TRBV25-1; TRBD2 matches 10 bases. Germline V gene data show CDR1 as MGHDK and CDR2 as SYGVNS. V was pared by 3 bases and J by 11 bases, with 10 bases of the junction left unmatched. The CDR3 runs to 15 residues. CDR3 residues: CASSETIGLAVKQFF. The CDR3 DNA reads TGTGCCAGCAGTGAGACTATCGGACTAGCGGTAAAGCAGTTCTTC.

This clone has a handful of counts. CDR3 protein: CASTPDRVSYNEQFF. CDR3 nucleotide sequence: TGCGCCAGCACACCGGACAGGGTATCCTACAATGAGCAGTTCTTC. The rearrangement joins TRBV5-1 to TRBJ2-1; 8 nucleotides match TRBD1. V shed 6 bases and J 1 base; nucleotides not matched to a gene: 6. The CDR3 extends over 15 amino acids. CDR1 and CDR2 from the germline V gene are SGHRS and YFSETQ.